The rows below give T cell receptor beta chains drawn from one sample of a study of T cell repertoires in cytomegalovirus infection. A single record per CDR3 protein comes from TCRdb applying MiXCR to the reads. Among 100,000 to 120,000 distinct CDR3 sequences listed, 30% were seen once. These TCRs' antigens remain unknown. The sample was CD8+ T cells from cultured PBMCs, taken from culture after CMV antigen stimulation. The receptors stem from a human donor in good health (CMV status not recorded). Some clones in this sample may be carry-over from other donors' samples. The CDR3 runs from the conserved cysteine through the conserved F or W. The order of the fields is D gene, J gene, clone size, CDR3 length, V gene, CDR3 protein, CDR3 DNA. A D gene is named only where the DNA matches it firmly. Size values are once, few and many counts, or a class for expanded clones, and some rows have none.

>-|TRBJ2-7|-|14|TRBV9
CASSPGSLTYEQYF
TGTGCCAGCAGCCCCGGGTCACTAACCTACGAGCAGTACTTC
>TRBD1|TRBJ2-5|-|16|TRBV5-1
CASSLTGTATQETQYF
TGCGCCAGCAGCTTAACTGGGACAGCCACACAAGAGACCCAGTACTTC
>-|TRBJ2-7|-|14|TRBV7-2
CASSLAGMPYEQYF
TGTGCCAGCAGCTTAGCTGGGATGCCCTACGAGCAGTACTTC
>TRBD1|TRBJ2-3|many|14|TRBV19
CASKPGTGADTQYF
TGTGCCAGCAAACCCGGGACAGGGGCAGATACGCAGTATTTT
>-|TRBJ2-5|-|13|TRBV18
CASSRRGAETQYF
TGTGCCAGCTCACGGAGGGGTGCAGAGACCCAGTACTTC
>-|TRBJ1-1|many|13|TRBV7-2
CASSYERNTEAFF
TGTGCCAGCAGCTACGAGCGGAACACTGAAGCTTTCTTT
>-|TRBJ2-7|-|15|TRBV7-9
CASSPPVQASYEQYF
TGTGCCAGCAGCCCACCGGTACAGGCCTCCTACGAGCAGTACTTC
>TRBD1|TRBJ2-2|-|13|TRBV27
CASAGGRTGELFF
TGTGCCAGCGCAGGGGGACGTACCGGGGAGCTGTTTTTT
>-|TRBJ2-5|few|16|TRBV11-2
CASSPTWSEYQETQYF
TGTGCCAGCAGTCCGACATGGTCGGAGTACCAAGAGACCCAGTACTTC
>-|TRBJ2-7|few|14|TRBV6-1
CASSEFSGSYEQYF
TGTGCCAGCAGTGAGTTCAGCGGGTCCTACGAGCAGTACTTC
>-|TRBJ2-7|few|13|TRBV7-6
CASRSGVSYEQYF
TGTGCCAGCAGGTCCGGGGTCTCCTACGAGCAGTACTTC
>-|TRBJ1-5|many|14|TRBV7-2
CASSLYEGSDIWHF
TGTGCCAGCAGCCTCTATGAGGGGTCTGACATTTGGCATTTT
>TRBD2|TRBJ2-3|-|16|TRBV27
CASSFFSGASTDTQYF
TGTGCCAGCAGTTTTTTTAGCGGGGCTAGCACAGATACGCAGTATTTT
>TRBD2|TRBJ2-3|many|18|TRBV7-9
CASSLAHGGALSTDTQYF
TGTGCCAGCAGCTTAGCGCACGGGGGGGCTCTGAGCACAGATACGCAGTATTTT
>-|TRBJ1-1|-|17|TRBV28
CASSPGTESLMNTEAFF
TGTGCCAGCAGTCCCGGGACGGAAAGTCTCATGAACACTGAAGCTTTCTTT
>-|TRBJ1-2|few|14|TRBV7-8
CASSLGRVGYGYTF
TGTGCCAGCAGCTTAGGGCGGGTCGGCTATGGCTACACCTTC
>TRBD1|TRBJ2-2|few|15|TRBV19
CASNPGQGLAGELFF
TGTGCCAGTAATCCGGGACAGGGGCTTGCCGGGGAGCTGTTTTTT
>-|TRBJ2-7|many|13|TRBV7-6
CASSPPGVYEQYF
TGTGCCAGCAGCCCACCAGGAGTCTACGAGCAGTACTTC
>TRBD2|TRBJ2-3|many|15|TRBV7-6
CASSFAGGVADTQYF
TGTGCCAGCAGCTTCGCGGGGGGGGTCGCAGATACGCAGTATTTT
>TRBD1|TRBJ1-4|many|15|TRBV7-6
CASSPLDRGREKLFF
TGTGCCAGCAGCCCCCTGGACAGGGGGCGTGAAAAACTGTTTTTT
>-|TRBJ1-1|-|13|TRBV12-3/TRBV12-4
CASSFGLGIVAFF
TGTGCCAGCAGTTTTGGGTTGGGGATAGTAGCTTTCTTT
>TRBD1|TRBJ1-1|-|13|TRBV5-5
CASSPPGQGEAFF
TGTGCCAGCAGCCCCCCGGGACAGGGGGAAGCTTTCTTT